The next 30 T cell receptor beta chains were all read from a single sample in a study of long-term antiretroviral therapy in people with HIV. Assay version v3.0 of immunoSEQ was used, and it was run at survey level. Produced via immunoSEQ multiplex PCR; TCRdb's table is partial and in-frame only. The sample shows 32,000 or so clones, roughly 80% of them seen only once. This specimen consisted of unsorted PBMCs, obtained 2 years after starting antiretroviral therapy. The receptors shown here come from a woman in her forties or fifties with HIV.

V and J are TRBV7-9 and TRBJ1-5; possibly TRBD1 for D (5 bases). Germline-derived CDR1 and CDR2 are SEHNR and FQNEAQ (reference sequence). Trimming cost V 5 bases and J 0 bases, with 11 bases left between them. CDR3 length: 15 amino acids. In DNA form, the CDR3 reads TGTGCCAGCAGCCAGCTGACAGATAGCAATCAGCCCCAGCATTTT. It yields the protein CASSQLTDSNQPQHF.

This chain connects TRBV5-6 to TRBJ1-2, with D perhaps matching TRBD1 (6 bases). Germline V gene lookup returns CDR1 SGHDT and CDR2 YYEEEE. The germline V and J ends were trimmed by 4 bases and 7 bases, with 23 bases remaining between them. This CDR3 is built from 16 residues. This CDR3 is CASSGPGQWKVGGYTF. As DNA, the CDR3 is TGTGCCAGCAGCGGCCCTGGACAGTGGAAGGTGGGTGGCTACACCTTC. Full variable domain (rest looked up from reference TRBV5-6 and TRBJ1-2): DAGVTQSPTHLIKTRGQQVTLRCSPKSGHDTVSWYQQALGQGPQFIFQYYEEEERQRGNFPDRFSGHQFPNYSSELNVNALLLGDSALYLCASSGPGQWKVGGYTFGSGTRLTVV.

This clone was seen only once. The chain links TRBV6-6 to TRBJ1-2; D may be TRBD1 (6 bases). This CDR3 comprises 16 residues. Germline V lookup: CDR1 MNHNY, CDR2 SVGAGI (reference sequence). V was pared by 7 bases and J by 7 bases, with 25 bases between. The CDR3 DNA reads TGTGCCAGCACCCACTCGGGGCAGGGGAGGCTTGGTGGCTACACCTTC. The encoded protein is CASTHSGQGRLGGYTF.

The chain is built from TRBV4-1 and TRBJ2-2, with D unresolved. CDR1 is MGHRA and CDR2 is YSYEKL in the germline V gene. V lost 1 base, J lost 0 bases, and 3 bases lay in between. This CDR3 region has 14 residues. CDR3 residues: CASSQAPNTGELFF. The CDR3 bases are TGCGCCAGCAGCCAAGCGCCGAACACCGGGGAGCTGTTTTTT.

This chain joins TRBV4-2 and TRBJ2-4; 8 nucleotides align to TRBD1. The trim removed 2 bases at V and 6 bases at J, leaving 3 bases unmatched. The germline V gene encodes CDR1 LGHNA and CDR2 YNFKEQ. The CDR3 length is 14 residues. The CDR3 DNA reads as TGTGCCAGCAGCCAAAGTGGACAGGGAAACATTCAGTACTTC. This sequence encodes CASSQSGQGNIQYF.

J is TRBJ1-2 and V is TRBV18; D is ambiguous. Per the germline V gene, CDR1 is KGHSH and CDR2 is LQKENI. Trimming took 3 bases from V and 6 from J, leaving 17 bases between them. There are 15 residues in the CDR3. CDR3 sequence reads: CASSPSDGIYHGYTF. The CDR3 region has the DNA TGTGCCAGCTCACCCTCGGACGGCATTTACCATGGCTACACCTTC. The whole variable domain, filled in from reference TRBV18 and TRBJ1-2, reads NAGVMQNPRHLVRRRGQEARLRCSPMKGHSHVYWYRQLPEEGLKFMVYLQKENIIDESGMPKERFSAEFPKEGPSILRIQQVVRGDSAAYFCASSPSDGIYHGYTFGSGTRLTVV.

The CDR3 DNA reads as TGTGCCAGCAGCAAGAGGAGGCTTTACGAGCAGTACGTC. Its translation: CASSKRRLYEQYV. The chain is built from TRBV21-1 and TRBJ2-7; the D call TRBD2 from the table was never checked on the DNA. TRBV21-1 is flagged as a pseudogene. The length of the CDR3 is 13 residues.

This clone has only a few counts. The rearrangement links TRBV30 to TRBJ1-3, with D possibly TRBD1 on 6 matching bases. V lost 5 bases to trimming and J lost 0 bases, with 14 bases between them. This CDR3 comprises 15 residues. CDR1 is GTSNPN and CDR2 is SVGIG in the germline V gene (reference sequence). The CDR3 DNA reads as TGTGCCTGGGGAGGGGGGCCGAACTCTGGAAACACCATATATTTT. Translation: CAWGGGPNSGNTIYF.

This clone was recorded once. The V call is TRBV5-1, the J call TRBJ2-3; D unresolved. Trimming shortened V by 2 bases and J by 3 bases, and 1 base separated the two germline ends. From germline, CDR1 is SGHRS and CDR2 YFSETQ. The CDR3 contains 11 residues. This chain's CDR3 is CASSFTDTQYF. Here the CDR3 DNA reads TGCGCCAGCAGCTTTACAGATACGCAGTATTTT.

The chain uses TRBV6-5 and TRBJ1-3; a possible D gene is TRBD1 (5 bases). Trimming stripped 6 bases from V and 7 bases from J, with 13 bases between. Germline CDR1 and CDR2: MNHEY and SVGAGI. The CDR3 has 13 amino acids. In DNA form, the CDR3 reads TGTGCCAGCAGGAAGACAGTAGGGAACACCATATATTTT. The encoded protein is CASRKTVGNTIYF.

CDR3 nucleotide sequence: TGTGCCAGCAGTTCCAGACTAGCGGGGGACCCAGATACGCAGTATTTT. Its protein product is CASSSRLAGDPDTQYF. The rearrangement uses TRBV27 and TRBJ2-3; 12 bases agree with TRBD2. In germline, CDR1 is MNHEY, CDR2 SMNVEV (reference sequence). V lost 4 bases, J lost 4 bases, and 6 bases stayed unmatched. The CDR3 sequence is 16 residues long.

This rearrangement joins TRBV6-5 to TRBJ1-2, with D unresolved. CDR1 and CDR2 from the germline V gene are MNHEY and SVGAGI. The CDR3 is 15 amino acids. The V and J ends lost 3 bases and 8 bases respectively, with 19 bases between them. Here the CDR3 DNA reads TGTGCCAGCAGTTATTCCGCCCCGGCCCGTGGGGGCTACACCTTC. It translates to CASSYSAPARGGYTF.

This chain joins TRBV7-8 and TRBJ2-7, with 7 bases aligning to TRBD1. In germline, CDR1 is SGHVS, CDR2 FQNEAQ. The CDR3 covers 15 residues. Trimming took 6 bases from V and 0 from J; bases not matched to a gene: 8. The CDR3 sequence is CASSPQGINSYEQYV. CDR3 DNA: TGTGCCAGCAGTCCACAGGGGATTAACTCCTACGAGCAGTACGTC.

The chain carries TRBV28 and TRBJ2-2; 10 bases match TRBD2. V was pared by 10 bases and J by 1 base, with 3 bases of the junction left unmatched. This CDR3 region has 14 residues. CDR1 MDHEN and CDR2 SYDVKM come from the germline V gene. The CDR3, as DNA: TGTGCCACCGTAGCGGGGGGGAACACCGGGGAGCTGTTTTTT. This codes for CATVAGGNTGELFF.

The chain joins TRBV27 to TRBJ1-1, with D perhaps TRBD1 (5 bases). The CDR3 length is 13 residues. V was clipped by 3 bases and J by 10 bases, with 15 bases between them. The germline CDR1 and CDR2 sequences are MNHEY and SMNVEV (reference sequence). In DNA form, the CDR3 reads TGTGCCAGCAGTTTTCGGCAGGGAGGCGCAGCTTTCTTT. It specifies CASSFRQGGAAFF.

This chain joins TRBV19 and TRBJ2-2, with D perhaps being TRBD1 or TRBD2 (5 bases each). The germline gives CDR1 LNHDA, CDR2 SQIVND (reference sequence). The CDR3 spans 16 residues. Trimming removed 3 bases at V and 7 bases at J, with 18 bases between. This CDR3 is CASSISPRRAGGELFF. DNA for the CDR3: TGTGCCAGTAGTATTTCCCCCCGCAGGGCGGGCGGGGAGCTGTTTTTT. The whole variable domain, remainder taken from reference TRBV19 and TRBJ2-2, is DGGITQSPKYLFRKEGQNVTLSCEQNLNHDAMYWYRQDPGQGLRLIYYSQIVNDFQKGDIAEGYSVSREKKESFPLTVTSAQKNPTAFYLCASSISPRRAGGELFFGEGSRLTVL.

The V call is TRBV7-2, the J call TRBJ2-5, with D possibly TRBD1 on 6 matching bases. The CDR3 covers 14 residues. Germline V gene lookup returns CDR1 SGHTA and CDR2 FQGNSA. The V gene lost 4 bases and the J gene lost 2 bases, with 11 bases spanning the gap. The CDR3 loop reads CASSYDRGQETQYF. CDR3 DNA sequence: TGTGCCAGCAGCTACGATAGGGGGCAAGAGACCCAGTACTTC.

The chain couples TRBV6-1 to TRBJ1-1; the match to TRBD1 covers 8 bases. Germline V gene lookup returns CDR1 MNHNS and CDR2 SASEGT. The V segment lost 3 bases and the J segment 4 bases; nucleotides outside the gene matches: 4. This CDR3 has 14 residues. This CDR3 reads CASSDRGPLTEAFF. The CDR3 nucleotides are TGTGCCAGCAGTGACAGGGGGCCCCTCACTGAAGCTTTCTTT.

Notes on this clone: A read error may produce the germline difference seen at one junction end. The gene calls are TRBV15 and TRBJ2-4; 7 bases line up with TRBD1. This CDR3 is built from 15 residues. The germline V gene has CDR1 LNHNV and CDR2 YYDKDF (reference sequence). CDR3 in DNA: TGTGCCACCAGCCGAGATGGGGACAGTCTAAACATTCAGTACTTC. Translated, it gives CATSRDGDSLNIQYF.

CDR3 loop: CASSTGPGNTIYF. The CDR3 nucleotides are TGTGCCAGCTCGACAGGTCCTGGAAACACCATATATTTT. The chain joins TRBV18 to TRBJ1-3, with D maybe TRBD1 (6 bases). CDR3 length equals 13 residues. V shed 6 bases and J shed 2 bases, with 8 bases lying between them. Germline V gene data show CDR1 as KGHSH and CDR2 as LQKENI.

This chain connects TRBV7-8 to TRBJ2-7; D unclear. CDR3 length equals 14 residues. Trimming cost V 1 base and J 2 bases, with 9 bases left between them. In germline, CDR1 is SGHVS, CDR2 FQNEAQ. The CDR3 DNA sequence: TGTGCCAGCAGCTTAGGAGACGGTCCCTACGAGCAGTACGTC. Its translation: CASSLGDGPYEQYV.

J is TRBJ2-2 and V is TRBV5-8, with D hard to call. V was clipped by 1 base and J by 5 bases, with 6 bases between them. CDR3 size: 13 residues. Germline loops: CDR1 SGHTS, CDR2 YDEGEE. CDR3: CASSLRQTGELFF. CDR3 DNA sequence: TGTGCCAGCAGCTTGCGGCAGACCGGGGAGCTGTTTTTT.

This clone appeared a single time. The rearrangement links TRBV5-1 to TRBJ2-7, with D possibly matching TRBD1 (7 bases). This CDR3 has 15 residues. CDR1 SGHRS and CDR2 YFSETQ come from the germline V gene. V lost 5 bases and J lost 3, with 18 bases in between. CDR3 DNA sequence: TGCGCCAGCAGTCGCGGCGGGACAGCCTTCTACGAGCAGTACTTC. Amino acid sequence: CASSRGGTAFYEQYF.

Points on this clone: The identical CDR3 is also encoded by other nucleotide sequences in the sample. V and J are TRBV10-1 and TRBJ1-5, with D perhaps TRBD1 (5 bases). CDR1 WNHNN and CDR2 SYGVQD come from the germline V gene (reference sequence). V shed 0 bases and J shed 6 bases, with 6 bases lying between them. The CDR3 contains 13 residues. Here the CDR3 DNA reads TGCGCCAGCAGTGAGTCGAGGGGTCAGCCCCAGCATTTT. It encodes CASSESRGQPQHF.

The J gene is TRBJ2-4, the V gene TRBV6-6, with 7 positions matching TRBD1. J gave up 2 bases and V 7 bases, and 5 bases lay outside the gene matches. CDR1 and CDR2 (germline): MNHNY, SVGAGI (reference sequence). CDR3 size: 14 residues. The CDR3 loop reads CASTATGTKNIQYF. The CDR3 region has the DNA TGTGCCAGCACCGCGACAGGGACCAAAAACATTCAGTACTTC.

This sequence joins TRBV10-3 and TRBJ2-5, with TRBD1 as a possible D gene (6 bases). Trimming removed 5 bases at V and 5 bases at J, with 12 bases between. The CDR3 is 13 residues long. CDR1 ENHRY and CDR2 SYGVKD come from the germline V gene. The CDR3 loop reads CAISSGTPETQYF. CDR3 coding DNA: TGTGCCATCAGTTCCGGGACACCCGAGACCCAGTACTTC.

CDR3 bases: TGTGCCAGCAGTAGGGGACTGGGCCCTGGAGATACGCAGTATTTT. Its protein is CASSRGLGPGDTQYF. The chain is built from TRBV6-5 and TRBJ2-3; maybe TRBD2 (6 bases). Germline V gives CDR1 MNHEY, CDR2 SVGAGI. V was trimmed by 5 bases and J by 5 bases, leaving 17 bases between them. The CDR3 is 15 amino acids.

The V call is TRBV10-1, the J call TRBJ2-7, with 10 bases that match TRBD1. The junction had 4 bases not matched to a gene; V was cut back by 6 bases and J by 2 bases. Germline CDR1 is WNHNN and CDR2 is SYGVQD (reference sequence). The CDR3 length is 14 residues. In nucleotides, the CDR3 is TGCGCCAGCAGCGCCGGGACAGGGGCCTACGAGCAGTACTTC. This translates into CASSAGTGAYEQYF.

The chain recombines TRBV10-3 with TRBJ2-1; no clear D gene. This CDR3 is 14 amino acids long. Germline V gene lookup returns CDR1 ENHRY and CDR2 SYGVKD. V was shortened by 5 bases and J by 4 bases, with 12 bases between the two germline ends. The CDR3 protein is CAISPGEAYNEQFF. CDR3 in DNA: TGTGCCATCAGTCCCGGTGAGGCTTACAATGAGCAGTTCTTC.

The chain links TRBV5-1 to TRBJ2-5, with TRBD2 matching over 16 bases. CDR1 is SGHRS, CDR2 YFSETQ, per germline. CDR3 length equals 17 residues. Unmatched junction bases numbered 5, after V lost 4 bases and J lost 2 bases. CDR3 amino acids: CASSTGTSGGAQETQYF. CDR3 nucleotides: TGCGCCAGCAGCACCGGGACTAGCGGGGGGGCGCAAGAGACCCAGTACTTC.